These 27 T cell receptor beta chains were sequenced from one sample in a study of identical twins. TCRdb used MiXCR to reprocess the 5' RACE reads, holding one entry per CDR3 protein. Of roughly 480,000 distinct CDR3 sequences detected, 20% to 25% appear once; the ten largest clones hold 2.9%. The sample was also linked to a second study, of T cells expressing NK-cell markers.

Sample: CD4+ T cells sorted from blood. The receptors originated from a woman younger than 35 in good health.

The chain combines TRBV7-8 with TRBJ2-7; the D call may be TRBD1 or TRBD2 (5 bases each). V gave up 5 bases and J gave up 0 bases, with 14 bases separating them. This CDR3 spans 15 amino acids. Germline V CDR1 and CDR2: SGHVS, FQNEAQ. The CDR3 DNA sequence: TGTGCCAGCAGCCCCGAGGGGACGTTCTCCTACGAGCAGTACTTC. This translates into CASSPEGTFSYEQYF.

This clonotype was seen at least ten times. The chain carries TRBV12-3 or TRBV12-4 and TRBJ1-2; possible D gene TRBD1, 5 bases. Trimming pared 7 bases from V and 3 bases from J, leaving 18 bases between. The CDR3 covers 15 residues. CDR3 DNA: TGTGCCAGCACTCCCGACAGCCCGAATTACTATGGCTACACCTTC. It codes for CASTPDSPNYYGYTF.

The chain uses TRBV5-1 and TRBJ2-3, with 11 bases aligning to TRBD2. Germline CDR1 reads SGHRS; CDR2 reads YFSETQ. The length of the CDR3 is 19 residues. The V gene end was trimmed by 3 bases and the J gene end by 6 bases; junction bases not matched to a gene: 18. CDR3 amino acids: CASSSSGWLLAGGHDTQYF. DNA of the CDR3: TGCGCCAGCAGCTCGTCGGGCTGGCTGCTAGCGGGGGGTCACGATACGCAGTATTTT. The complete variable domain, with remaining parts taken from reference TRBV5-1 and TRBJ2-3, reads KAGVTQTPRYLIKTRGQQVTLSCSPISGHRSVSWYQQTPGQGLQFLFEYFSETQRNKGNFPGRFSGRQFSNSRSEMNVSTLELGDSALYLCASSSSGWLLAGGHDTQYFGPGTRLTVL.

This clonotype was detected many times. The chain recombines TRBV29-1 with TRBJ2-1; 8 positions match TRBD2. Germline lookup yields CDR1 SQVTM and CDR2 ANQGSEA. Trimming took 4 bases from V and 7 from J; bases not matched to a gene: 12. The CDR3 extends over 15 amino acids. In DNA, the CDR3 is TGCAGCGTTGTTGTGGCAGCGGGGGTCGGGAATGAGCAGTTCTTC. It encodes CSVVVAAGVGNEQFF.

This rearrangement joins TRBV2 to TRBJ1-1; D is unresolved. CDR1 and CDR2 from the germline V gene are SNHLY and FYNNEI. The CDR3 is made up of 12 amino acids. The V and J ends lost 7 bases and 5 bases respectively, with 11 bases between them. The CDR3 protein is CASKYGRTEAFF. The CDR3 region has the DNA TGTGCCAGCAAGTATGGGAGGACTGAAGCTTTCTTT. Drawing the rest from reference TRBV2 and TRBJ1-1, the complete variable domain is EPEVTQTPSHQVTQMGQEVILRCVPISNHLYFYWYRQILGQKVEFLVSFYNNEISEKSEIFDDQFSVERPDGSNFTLKIRSTKLEDSAMYFCASKYGRTEAFFGQGTRLTVV.

This clonotype turned up a few times. The rearrangement uses TRBV20-1 and TRBJ2-7; D might be TRBD2 (6 bases). V lost 4 bases and J 3 bases, leaving 16 bases between the germline ends. The CDR3 extends over 14 amino acids. Germline CDR1 is DFQATT and CDR2 is SNEGSKA (reference sequence). The CDR3 here is CSATGSGAFYEQYF. CDR3 sequence (DNA): TGCAGTGCTACCGGTAGCGGAGCGTTCTACGAGCAGTACTTC.

In its sample, this clonotype was seen a few times. The rearrangement joins TRBV24-1 to TRBJ1-6; D remains ambiguous. This CDR3 spans 15 amino acids. Germline V gives CDR1 KGHDR, CDR2 SFDVKD. V dropped 10 bases and J dropped 9 bases, with 21 bases sitting between them. The CDR3 nucleotides read TGTGCCACAACCGATTACGCCAGACACCTTTCACCCCTCCACTTT. Encoded protein: CATTDYARHLSPLHF.

This clonotype was observed a handful of times. The V and J genes are TRBV3-1 and TRBJ1-1, with D hard to call. This CDR3 is built from 15 residues. Trimming cost V 0 bases and J 7 bases, with 15 bases left between them. Looked up from germline, CDR1 is LGHDT and CDR2 is YNNKEL (reference sequence). The CDR3: CASSQERGVEGEAFF. The CDR3 nucleotides are TGTGCCAGCAGCCAAGAGCGAGGAGTTGAGGGTGAAGCTTTCTTT. The whole variable domain, remainder taken from reference TRBV3-1 and TRBJ1-1, is DTAVSQTPKYLVTQMGNDKSIKCEQNLGHDTMYWYKQDSKKFLKIMFSYNNKELIINETVPNRFSPKSPDKAHLNLHINSLELGDSAVYFCASSQERGVEGEAFFGQGTRLTVV.

This chain uses TRBV9 with TRBJ1-3, with TRBD1 as a possible D gene (6 bases). V was cut by 3 bases and J by 6 bases, with 13 bases left in between. Germline V gives CDR1 SGDLS, CDR2 YYNGEE. This CDR3 contains 14 residues. The CDR3 is CASSEGVWENTIYF. The CDR3 coding sequence is TGTGCCAGCAGCGAGGGGGTATGGGAAAACACCATATATTTT.

This rearrangement joins TRBV6-1 to TRBJ2-5, with 7 bases fitting TRBD1. Trimming took 8 bases from V and 6 from J; bases not matched to a gene: 9. Germline loops: CDR1 MNHNS, CDR2 SASEGT. CDR3 size: 13 residues. The CDR3 region is CASRPTGIKTQYF. In nucleotides, the CDR3 is TGTGCCAGCCGACCGACAGGGATTAAGACCCAGTACTTC.

This sequence joins TRBV20-1 and TRBJ1-2, with 7 positions matching TRBD1. Germline CDR1 and CDR2: DFQATT and SNEGSKA (reference sequence). The ends lost 4 bases at V and 7 bases at J; junction bases unmatched: 9. The length of the CDR3 is 13 residues. The CDR3 sequence: CSATIDRASGYTF. The DNA of the CDR3 is TGCAGTGCTACAATTGACAGGGCTAGTGGCTACACCTTC.

The J gene is TRBJ1-1, the V gene TRBV5-4; D may be TRBD1 (6 bases). There are 13 residues in the CDR3. Trimming pared 4 bases from V and 3 bases from J, leaving 10 bases between. Per the germline V gene, CDR1 is SGHNT and CDR2 is YYREEE (reference sequence). The CDR3 DNA reads as TGTGCCAGCAGCCAGAACAGGGACACTGAAGCTTTCTTT. This codes for CASSQNRDTEAFF.

The sample holds many counts of this clonotype. V and J are TRBV5-1 and TRBJ2-7, with D possibly called TRBD1 or TRBD2 (6 bases each). Germline assignment: CDR1 SGHRS and CDR2 YFSETQ. V was shortened by 3 bases and J by 2 bases, with 9 bases between the two germline ends. The CDR3 loop spans 13 amino acids. The CDR3 loop reads CASSWGATYEQYF. As DNA, the CDR3 is TGCGCCAGCAGCTGGGGGGCCACCTACGAGCAGTACTTC.

There are a few counts of this clonotype. This chain connects TRBV18 to TRBJ1-5; no clear D. Trimming took 3 bases from V and 0 from J, leaving 6 bases between them. The CDR3 consists of 14 residues. Germline CDR1 and CDR2: KGHSH and LQKENI. The DNA of the CDR3 is TGTGCCAGCTCACCCGCTATTAGCAATCAGCCCCAGCATTTT. Encoded protein: CASSPAISNQPQHF.

The chain employs TRBV29-1 and TRBJ2-1; 8 bases line up with TRBD1. The V gene end was trimmed by 8 bases and the J gene end by 12 bases; junction bases not matched to a gene: 12. Germline values: CDR1 SQVTM, CDR2 ANQGSEA. This CDR3 region has 12 residues. CDR3 bases: TGCAGCCTGAGAAGGGGACAGGAGAGGCAGTTCTTC. Protein sequence: CSLRRGQERQFF.

The V call is TRBV6-5, the J call TRBJ2-7; the match to TRBD2 covers 7 bases. Germline values: CDR1 MNHEY, CDR2 SVGAGI. The CDR3 has 15 residues. The trim removed 0 bases at V and 6 bases at J, leaving 8 bases unmatched. DNA of the CDR3: TGTGCCAGCAGTTACTCGACTAGCCCCCCTAGCGAGCAGTACTTC. It encodes CASSYSTSPPSEQYF.

This clonotype has just a few counts. V usage is TRBV20-1 and J usage is TRBJ2-7, with 11 positions matching TRBD2. The CDR3 totals 15 residues. From germline, CDR1 is DFQATT and CDR2 SNEGSKA (reference sequence). Trimming removed 6 bases from V and 5 bases from J; junction bases left unmatched: 12. DNA of the CDR3: TGCAGTGCAATGAACCCTAGCGGGAGGACCAACGAGCAGTACTTC. Protein product: CSAMNPSGRTNEQYF.

The table lists this clonotype with a few counts. V usage is TRBV11-2 and J usage is TRBJ1-4; no definite D call. There are 14 residues in the CDR3. Germline V CDR1 and CDR2: SGHAT, FQNNGV. Trimming removed 3 bases from V and 0 bases from J, with 5 bases in between. CDR3 sequence (DNA): TGTGCCAGCAGCTTGTTTGCAACTAATGAAAAACTGTTTTTT. Translating it yields CASSLFATNEKLFF.

A few counts support this clonotype. The CDR3 sequence: CASSPSSAKETQYF. CDR3 coding DNA: TGTGCCAGCAGCCCCTCTAGCGCTAAAGAGACCCAGTACTTC. The J gene is TRBJ2-5, the V gene TRBV7-2; D is possibly TRBD2 (6 bases). Germline V gene sequence: CDR1 SGHTA, CDR2 FQGNSA. The CDR3 contains 14 residues. V was clipped by 5 bases and J by 3 bases, with 13 bases between them.

Here the CDR3 reads CASSLMFVGDSPLHF. DNA of the CDR3: TGTGCCAGCAGCTTAATGTTTGTGGGGGACTCACCCCTCCACTTT. The rearrangement joins TRBV7-9 to TRBJ1-6; D perhaps matches TRBD1 (5 bases). Between the trimmed V and J ends, which lost 2 bases and 10 bases, there was a span of 15 bases. This CDR3 is built from 15 residues. The V gene's germline CDR1 is SEHNR and CDR2 FQNEAQ (reference sequence).

This clonotype was observed many times. V gene TRBV20-1 combines with J gene TRBJ1-5; D is ambiguous. The CDR3 covers 14 residues. CDR1 is DFQATT, CDR2 SNEGSKA, per germline (reference sequence). V shed 6 bases and J shed 0 bases, with 12 bases lying between them. Here the CDR3 DNA reads TGCAGTGCCCAACCTGGCGGTAGCAATCAGCCCCAGCATTTT. It translates to CSAQPGGSNQPQHF.

The rearrangement joins TRBV12-3 or TRBV12-4 to TRBJ1-3, with D perhaps matching TRBD1 (5 bases). This CDR3 has 14 residues. Trimming left V 3 bases short and J 7 bases short, with 13 bases between. CDR3 DNA: TGTGCCAGCAGTTTTAACGCAGGGCAGAACACCATATATTTT. Its protein is CASSFNAGQNTIYF.

The chain uses TRBV2 and TRBJ2-1; weak D call: TRBD2 (5 bases). Germline CDR1 reads SNHLY; CDR2 reads FYNNEI. The CDR3 extends over 13 amino acids. The ends were cut back, 7 bases at V and 4 bases at J, with 11 bases in the middle. The CDR3, as DNA: TGTGCCAGCACGTACAGCGGTTACAATGAGCAGTTCTTC. It is translated as CASTYSGYNEQFF.

CDR3 bases: TGTGCCACCAGCGGGGGGATTAGGTCCACCGGGGAGCTGTTTTTT. Its translation is CATSGGIRSTGELFF. The chain couples TRBV15 to TRBJ2-2; a weak D match, TRBD2 (6 bases). Deletions cut 5 bases from V and 4 bases from J, with 14 bases between. Germline assignment: CDR1 LNHNV and CDR2 YYDKDF (reference sequence). The CDR3 totals 15 residues.

The chain uses TRBV6-1 and TRBJ1-6; D not certain. This CDR3 has 15 amino acids. The V and J ends lost 7 bases and 8 bases respectively, with 18 bases between them. Germline V CDR1 and CDR2: MNHNS, SASEGT. The CDR3 sequence: CASTVVRNSDSPLHF. Here the CDR3 DNA reads TGTGCCAGCACCGTGGTCAGGAACTCTGATTCACCCCTCCACTTT.

CDR3: CASSHNRGKETQYF. The CDR3 nucleotides read TGTGCCAGCAGCCACAACAGGGGGAAGGAGACCCAGTACTTC. The V gene is TRBV7-2, the J gene TRBJ2-5, with 8 bases matching TRBD1. The CDR3 contains 14 residues. V shed 5 bases and J 5 bases; nucleotides not matched to a gene: 7. Germline-derived CDR1 and CDR2 are SGHTA and FQGNSA.

This clonotype was counted between two and nine times. The chain uses TRBV12-3 or TRBV12-4 and TRBJ1-4, with D unclear. CDR3 length: 16 amino acids. Trimming took off 6 bases at V and 14 bases at J, with 28 bases between the two ends. The CDR3 DNA is TGTGCCAGCAGCTGGGTCGGTTTGGGTTCGGGCGTCGGTCTGTTTTTT. The encoded protein is CASSWVGLGSGVGLFF.